This T cell receptor beta chain appears in the sequencing data of a study of CD4 T cells in relation to SARS-CoV-2 and coronaviruses. Unexposed donor CD4+ T cells date from about 2011-2018, before the COVID-19 pandemic. CD4+ T cells were isolated from the cells after around eleven days of culture. Notes on this clone: Its target is unknown.

Some clones are missing from TCRdb's copy, which holds only in-frame ones; the method was immunoSEQ multiplex PCR. The sample includes just under 20,000 clones, approximately 70% of them seen just once. This CDR3 is 15 amino acids long. CDR1 and CDR2 from the germline V gene are MNHEY and SVGEGT. Trimming pared 2 bases from V and 4 bases from J, leaving 12 bases between. Sequences were obtained from CD4+ T cells from PBMCs, cultured in vitro. This receptor was obtained from a human donor in good health. The rearrangement joins TRBV6-2 or TRBV6-3 to TRBJ1-3, with D unresolved. In DNA, the CDR3 is TGTGCCAGCAGTTACGCCCGAGACCTAGGAAACACCATATATTTT. Translation gives CASSYARDLGNTIYF.